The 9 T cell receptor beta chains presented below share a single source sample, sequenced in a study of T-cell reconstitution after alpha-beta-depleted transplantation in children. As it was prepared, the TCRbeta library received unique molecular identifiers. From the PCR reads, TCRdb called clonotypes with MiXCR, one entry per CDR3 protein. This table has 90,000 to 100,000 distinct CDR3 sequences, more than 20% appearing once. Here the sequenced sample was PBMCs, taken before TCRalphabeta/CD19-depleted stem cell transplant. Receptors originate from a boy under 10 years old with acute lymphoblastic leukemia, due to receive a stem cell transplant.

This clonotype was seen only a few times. The CDR3 region is CASSKWMAGRSGPQHF. The CDR3 DNA is TGTGCCAGCAGTAAGTGGATGGCAGGGCGATCAGGGCCCCAGCATTTT. The chain has TRBV28 and TRBJ1-5; possibly TRBD1 for D (5 bases). Deletions cut 5 bases from V and 9 bases from J, with 23 bases between. CDR3 length equals 16 residues. CDR1 MDHEN and CDR2 SYDVKM come from the germline V gene.

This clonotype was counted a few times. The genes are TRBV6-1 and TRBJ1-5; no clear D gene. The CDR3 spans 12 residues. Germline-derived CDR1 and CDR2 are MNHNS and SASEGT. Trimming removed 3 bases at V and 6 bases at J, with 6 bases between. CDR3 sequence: CASSDPPQPQHF. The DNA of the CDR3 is TGTGCCAGCAGTGACCCTCCTCAGCCCCAGCATTTT.

The DNA for the CDR3 is TGTGCCAGCAGTTACTCGAGGCGGGCCTCACCCCTCCACTTT. This translates into CASSYSRRASPLHF. The chain combines TRBV6-5 with TRBJ1-6; D gene ambiguous. Germline V gene sequence: CDR1 MNHEY, CDR2 SVGAGI. The CDR3 covers 14 residues. V was pared by 0 bases and J by 10 bases, with 10 bases between.

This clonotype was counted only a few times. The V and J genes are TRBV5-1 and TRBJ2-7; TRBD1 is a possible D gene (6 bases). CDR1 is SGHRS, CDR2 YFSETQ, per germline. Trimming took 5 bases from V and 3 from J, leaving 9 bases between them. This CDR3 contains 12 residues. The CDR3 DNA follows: TGCGCCAGCAGGGACAGTGACTACGAGCAGTACTTC. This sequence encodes CASRDSDYEQYF.

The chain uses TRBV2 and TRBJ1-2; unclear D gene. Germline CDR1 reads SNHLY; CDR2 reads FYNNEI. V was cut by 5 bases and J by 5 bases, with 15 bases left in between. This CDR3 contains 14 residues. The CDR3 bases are TGTGCCAGCAGTCCTCCCGCAACCCCTTATGGCTACACCTTC. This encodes CASSPPATPYGYTF.

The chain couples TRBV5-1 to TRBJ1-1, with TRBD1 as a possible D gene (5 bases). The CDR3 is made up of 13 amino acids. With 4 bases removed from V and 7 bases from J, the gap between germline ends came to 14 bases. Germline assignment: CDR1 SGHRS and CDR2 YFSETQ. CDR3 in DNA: TGCGCCAGCAGCCTGGGACCAGTTGATGAAGCTTTCTTT. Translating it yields CASSLGPVDEAFF.

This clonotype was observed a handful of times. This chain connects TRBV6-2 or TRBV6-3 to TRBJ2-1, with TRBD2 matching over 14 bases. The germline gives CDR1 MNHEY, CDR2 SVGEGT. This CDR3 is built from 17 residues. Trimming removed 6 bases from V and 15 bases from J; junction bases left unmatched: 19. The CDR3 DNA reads TGTGCCAGCAGAAGCCCCGGGACTAGCGGGGGACGAGATCGGCGGTTCTTC. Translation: CASRSPGTSGGRDRRFF.

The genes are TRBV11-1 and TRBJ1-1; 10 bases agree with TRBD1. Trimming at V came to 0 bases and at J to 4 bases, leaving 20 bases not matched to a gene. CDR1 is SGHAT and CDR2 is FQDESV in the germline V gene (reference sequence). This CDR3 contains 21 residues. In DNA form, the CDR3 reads TGTGCCAGCAGCTTAGCGGAAGCGATCCAGAGACAGGGGGCATTGGGCACTGAAGCTTTCTTT. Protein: CASSLAEAIQRQGALGTEAFF.

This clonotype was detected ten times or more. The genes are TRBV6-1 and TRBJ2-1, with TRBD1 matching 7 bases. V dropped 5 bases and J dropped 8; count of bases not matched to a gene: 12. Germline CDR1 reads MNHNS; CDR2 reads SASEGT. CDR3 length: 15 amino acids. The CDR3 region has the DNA TGTGCCAGCAGTCCCTTTCCAGACAGGGCGGATGAGCAGTTCTTC. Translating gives CASSPFPDRADEQFF.